One and the same sample provided the 27 T cell receptor beta chains below, sequenced in a study of spatial heterogeneity in lung cancer. Study-level points and caveats: Within tumors, counts of expanded alpha and beta TCRs tracked tumor mutation counts.

Time point described: sample taken at primary tumor resection. These receptors' targets are unknown. TCRdb re-called the 5' RACE reads with MiXCR, one entry per CDR3 protein. The sample has some 14,000 distinct CDR3 sequences, around 5.9% seen once. The sample in question was lung tumor tissue, obtained at surgery. The receptors were gathered from a female donor with early-stage non-small cell lung cancer.

Ten or more counts support this clonotype. This beta chain represents an off-target read in a library built for alpha chains; its size is of limited meaning. The chain uses TRBV4-3 and TRBJ2-5; no definite D call. Germline V CDR1 and CDR2: LGHNA, YSLEER. The CDR3 runs 15 residues. V was cut by 0 bases and J by 1 base, with 9 bases left in between. The CDR3: CASSQDAMTQETQYF. As DNA, the CDR3 is TGCGCCAGCAGCCAAGATGCGATGACCCAAGAGACCCAGTACTTC.

This clonotype was detected many times. A library prepared for alpha chains yielded this beta chain as an off-target read; its size is of little meaning. This chain uses TRBV7-9 with TRBJ1-1; the D is unclear. Trimming shortened V by 1 base and J by 3 bases, and 21 bases separated the two germline ends. Germline V gives CDR1 SEHNR, CDR2 FQNEAQ (reference sequence). The length of the CDR3 is 18 residues. CDR3 sequence: CASSLGRAGVGRDTEAFF. For the CDR3, the DNA is TGTGCCAGCAGCTTAGGGAGGGCAGGCGTAGGTAGGGACACTGAAGCTTTCTTT.

Judged by abundance, this clonotype is medium-sized (0.01 to 0.1%). One junction end disagrees with the germline gene, perhaps due to a read error. Found in a library prepared for alpha chains, this beta chain is an off-target read, and its abundance has little meaning. The chain couples TRBV5-5 to TRBJ1-2; the D gene is possibly TRBD1 (5 bases). CDR1 and CDR2 (germline): SGHKS, YYEKEE (reference sequence). This CDR3 has 13 amino acids. CDR3 sequence (DNA): TGTGCCAGCAGGGGACTACTCTCCTATAGCTACACCTTC. Translated: CASRGLLSYSYTF. Filled out from reference TRBV5-5 and TRBJ1-2, the complete variable domain reads DAGVTQSPTHLIKTRGQQVTLRCSPISGHKSVSWYQQVLGQGPQFIFQYYEKEERGRGNFPDRFSARQFPNYSSELNVNALLLGDSALYLCASRGLLSYSYTFGSGTRLTVV.

This clonotype is judged medium-sized. This beta chain is an unintended read in a library built for alpha chains; its size means little. The chain uses TRBV28 and TRBJ2-3; unclear D gene. CDR1 is MDHEN and CDR2 is SYDVKM in the germline V gene. The CDR3 covers 13 residues. Trimming removed 5 bases from V and 8 bases from J, with 14 bases in between. CDR3 residues: CASSPIPAGTQYF. The CDR3, as DNA: TGTGCCAGCAGTCCCATCCCCGCCGGTACGCAGTATTTT. Combining the CDR3 with reference TRBV28 and TRBJ2-3 gives the whole variable domain DVKVTQSSRYLVKRTGEKVFLECVQDMDHENMFWYRQDPGLGLRLIYFSYDVKMKEKGDIPEGYSVSREKKERFSLILESASTNQTSMYLCASSPIPAGTQYFGPGTRLTVL.

This clonotype was counted many times. Because this beta chain is a stray read in a library intended to capture alpha chains, its abundance should not be given much weight. This chain uses TRBV9 with TRBJ2-3; TRBD2 agrees at 11 bases. Germline V gene data show CDR1 as SGDLS and CDR2 as YYNGEE. This CDR3 has 16 residues. V gave up 2 bases and J gave up 3 bases; unmatched junction bases: 5. CDR3 coding DNA: TGTGCCAGCAGCGTTAGCGGGGGGGTCAAAACAGATACGCAGTATTTT. Amino acids: CASSVSGGVKTDTQYF.

In its sample, this clonotype was seen many times. The size of this beta chain means little, since it is a stray read in a library made for alpha chains. The chain carries TRBV28 and TRBJ1-6; TRBD1 might be the D (5 bases). The V end was cut by 6 bases, the J end by 8 bases, with 14 bases between. CDR3 length: 14 residues. Germline assignment: CDR1 MDHEN and CDR2 SYDVKM. CDR3 sequence: CASSRRQPYSPLHF. CDR3 DNA: TGTGCCAGCAGCCGACGACAGCCCTATTCACCCCTCCACTTT.

This clonotype has at least ten counts. The library was designed around alpha chains, so this beta chain is a stray read whose abundance carries little weight. V usage is TRBV19 and J usage is TRBJ1-5; D is unclear. V dropped 3 bases and J dropped 7 bases, with 13 bases sitting between them. Germline V gene sequence: CDR1 LNHDA, CDR2 SQIVND (reference sequence). This CDR3 contains 14 residues. CDR3 DNA sequence: TGTGCCAGTAGTATGGACGGGCTTAGGCAGCCCCAGCATTTT. Its translation is CASSMDGLRQPQHF.

This clonotype came up many times. Because the library targeted alpha chains, this beta chain is an off-target read whose size means little. The rearrangement links TRBV5-1 to TRBJ1-2, with D maybe TRBD1 (5 bases). The CDR3 is 13 amino acids. Germline lookup yields CDR1 SGHRS and CDR2 YFSETQ. The V and J ends lost 2 bases and 9 bases respectively, with 14 bases between them. The CDR3 spells CASSFEGLGSYTF. In DNA form, the CDR3 reads TGCGCCAGCAGCTTTGAGGGGCTGGGTAGCTACACCTTC.

This clonotype was detected ten times or more. The size of this beta chain means little, since it is a stray read in a library made for alpha chains. The chain recombines TRBV28 with TRBJ2-7; D ambiguous. Germline V CDR1 and CDR2: MDHEN, SYDVKM. Trimming removed 3 bases from V and 2 bases from J, with 8 bases in between. CDR3 length: 13 residues. The CDR3: CASSLFAPYEQYF. The CDR3 DNA reads TGTGCCAGCAGTTTGTTTGCCCCCTACGAGCAGTACTTC. Drawing the rest from reference TRBV28 and TRBJ2-7, the complete variable domain is DVKVTQSSRYLVKRTGEKVFLECVQDMDHENMFWYRQDPGLGLRLIYFSYDVKMKEKGDIPEGYSVSREKKERFSLILESASTNQTSMYLCASSLFAPYEQYFGPGTRLTVT.

The table lists this clonotype with many counts. In a library made to pick up alpha chains, this beta chain is a stray read with a size that means little. The chain employs TRBV20-1 and TRBJ1-4, with D hard to call. Trimming took 2 bases from V and 6 from J, leaving 10 bases between them. The CDR3 totals 13 residues. Germline V gene lookup returns CDR1 DFQATT and CDR2 SNEGSKA (reference sequence). The DNA for the CDR3 is TGCAGTGCTAGAAACTTGTGGGATGAAAAACTGTTTTTT. Protein sequence: CSARNLWDEKLFF.

About this clonotype: Since it is a stray read in a library aimed at alpha chains, this beta chain has a size that is not meaningful. This rearrangement joins TRBV4-2 to TRBJ1-2, with D unresolved. Germline values: CDR1 LGHNA, CDR2 YNFKEQ. Trimming took 2 bases from V and 4 from J, leaving 11 bases between them. CDR3 length: 14 residues. CDR3 sequence (DNA): TGTGCCAGCAGCCAACTGGGGAAGGGCTATGGCTACACCTTC. Its protein is CASSQLGKGYGYTF.

In this sample, this clonotype turned up a few times. Since the library was made to target alpha chains, this beta chain is a stray read and its abundance is not meaningful. The DNA of the CDR3 is TGTGCCAGCAGCTCCCAGGGAGGGCCTTCACCCCTCCACTTT. Protein product: CASSSQGGPSPLHF. J is TRBJ1-6 and V is TRBV7-9, with D possibly matching TRBD1 (5 bases). V was clipped by 4 bases and J by 9 bases, with 13 bases between them. The length of the CDR3 is 14 residues. From germline, CDR1 is SEHNR and CDR2 FQNEAQ (reference sequence).

This clonotype showed up many times. Little can be read into the size of this beta chain, an off-target read in a library designed for alpha chains. V gene TRBV20-1 combines with J gene TRBJ2-2; the D is unclear. V lost 0 bases to trimming and J lost 7 bases, with 6 bases between them. The germline gives CDR1 DFQATT, CDR2 SNEGSKA (reference sequence). The CDR3 contains 12 residues. CDR3 sequence (DNA): TGCAGTGCTAGAGACCATGACGGGGAGCTGTTTTTT. This translates into CSARDHDGELFF.

This clonotype was seen many times. For a library built for alpha chains, this beta chain is a stray read; little rests on its size. This chain uses TRBV12-3 or TRBV12-4 with TRBJ1-5; D is unclear. Between the trimmed V and J ends, which lost 7 bases and 6 bases, there was a span of 13 bases. There are 13 residues in the CDR3. CDR3 nucleotide sequence: TGTGCCAGCAAAAGCAGGCTCGGTCAGCCCCAGCATTTT. Amino acids: CASKSRLGQPQHF.

This clonotype was recorded many times. For a library built for alpha chains, this beta chain is a stray read; little rests on its size. This chain joins TRBV4-2 and TRBJ2-3; D ambiguous. CDR1 LGHNA and CDR2 YNFKEQ come from the germline V gene. The CDR3 extends over 11 amino acids. V lost 6 bases and J 5 bases, leaving 6 bases between the germline ends. CDR3 nucleotides: TGTGCCAGCAGAAACCTAGATACGCAGTATTTT. It specifies CASRNLDTQYF.

The sample holds many counts of this clonotype. This beta chain is a stray sequence in a library constructed for alpha chains; its clone size is not meaningful. The J gene is TRBJ2-5, the V gene TRBV7-7, with 7 bases that match TRBD1. Germline CDR1 reads SSHAT; CDR2 reads FNYEAQ (reference sequence). The CDR3 has 16 residues. Trimming cost V 1 base and J 3 bases; bases outside gene matches: 8. Here the CDR3 reads CASSLGTTGTEETQYF. DNA of the CDR3: TGTGCCAGCAGCTTAGGGACCACCGGGACAGAAGAGACCCAGTACTTC. Full variable domain (missing parts from reference TRBV7-7 and TRBJ2-5): GAGVSQSPRYKVTKRGQDVTLRCDPISSHATLYWYQQALGQGPEFLTYFNYEAQPDKSGLPSDRFSAERPEGSISTLTIQRTEQRDSAMYRCASSLGTTGTEETQYFGPGTRLLVL.

As for this clonotype: The size of this beta chain means little, since it is a stray read in a library made for alpha chains. The chain recombines TRBV7-9 with TRBJ1-2; 7 bases map to TRBD1. The V and J ends lost 5 bases and 7 bases, in that order; junction bases with no gene match: 16. CDR3 size: 16 residues. CDR1 is SEHNR, CDR2 FQNEAQ, per germline (reference sequence). The CDR3 sequence: CASSTWTGRGLVGYTF. DNA for the CDR3: TGTGCCAGCAGCACGTGGACAGGCCGAGGGCTTGTTGGCTACACCTTC. Full variable domain (remainder filled in from reference TRBV7-9 and TRBJ1-2): DTGVSQNPRHKITKRGQNVTFRCDPISEHNRLYWYRQTLGQGPEFLTYFQNEAQLEKSRLLSDRFSAERPKGSFSTLEIQRTEQGDSAMYLCASSTWTGRGLVGYTFGSGTRLTVV.

This clonotype was counted ten times or more. In a library made to pick up alpha chains, this beta chain is a stray read with a size that means little. The gene calls are TRBV4-1 and TRBJ2-5, with 8 nucleotides matching TRBD1. Losses at the gene ends were 4 bases for V and 2 bases for J; bases not matched to a gene: 12. Germline lookup yields CDR1 MGHRA and CDR2 YSYEKL. This CDR3 spans 17 amino acids. CDR3 region: CASSRQLTGGEQETQYF. In DNA, the CDR3 is TGCGCCAGCAGCCGACAACTTACAGGGGGTGAACAAGAGACCCAGTACTTC.

In its sample, this clonotype was seen many times. Since it is a stray read in a library aimed at alpha chains, this beta chain has a size that is not meaningful. This chain joins TRBV7-8 and TRBJ1-6, with D tentatively TRBD1 (5 bases). This CDR3 has 15 amino acids. Germline CDR1 is SGHVS and CDR2 is FQNEAQ. Trimming left V 5 bases short and J 4 bases short, with 12 bases between. The CDR3 is CASSQLGGYNSPLHF. The CDR3 DNA sequence: TGTGCCAGCAGCCAGTTGGGGGGATATAATTCACCCCTCCACTTT.

This clonotype appeared many times. This beta chain turned up in a library designed for alpha chains; as an off-target read, its abundance says little. This chain uses TRBV7-3 with TRBJ2-3; 7 bases line up with TRBD2. This CDR3 contains 15 residues. Unmatched junction bases numbered 6, after V lost 2 bases and J lost 4 bases. Looked up from germline, CDR1 is SGHTA and CDR2 is FQGTGA. The CDR3 coding sequence is TGTGCCAGCAGCTTAGAAGGGACTACCTCAGATACGCAGTATTTT. The encoded protein is CASSLEGTTSDTQYF.

This clonotype occurred many times. Because the library targeted alpha chains, this beta chain is an off-target read whose size means little. The CDR3 reads CAWSSVGGPFVGSTDTQYF. For the CDR3, the DNA is TGTGCCTGGAGTTCCGTTGGGGGGCCTTTTGTTGGGAGCACAGATACGCAGTATTTT. The chain carries TRBV30 and TRBJ2-3; D may correspond to TRBD1 or TRBD2 (6 bases each). Per germline, CDR1 GTSNPN and CDR2 SVGIG (reference sequence). This CDR3 has 19 amino acids. The V end lost 2 bases, the J end lost 0 bases, and 24 bases lay between the germline ends.

This clonotype was seen ten or more times. The library was built for alpha chains, so this beta chain is an off-target read and its size means little. This chain links TRBV2 with TRBJ1-1, with D possibly matching TRBD1 (6 bases). CDR3 length equals 15 residues. Germline V lookup: CDR1 SNHLY, CDR2 FYNNEI. V was trimmed by 6 bases and J by 4 bases, leaving 18 bases between them. The CDR3 DNA sequence: TGTGCCAGCAGGGAGTCGACACAGGGATTCACTGAAGCTTTCTTT. This encodes CASRESTQGFTEAFF.

The table lists this clonotype with many counts. As an off-target read in a library built for alpha chains, this beta chain has a frequency of little significance. The chain uses TRBV20-1 and TRBJ2-2; D call uncertain. From germline, CDR1 is DFQATT and CDR2 SNEGSKA (reference sequence). The V gene lost 0 bases and the J gene lost 6 bases, with 8 bases spanning the gap. The CDR3 has 13 amino acids. For the CDR3, the DNA is TGCAGTGCTAGAGATCAGGTTGCCGGGGAGCTGTTTTTT. Residues: CSARDQVAGELFF.

This clonotype has ten or more counts. This beta chain is off target for a library built for alpha chains, so its abundance means little. The chain employs TRBV5-1 and TRBJ2-7; 10 bases align to TRBD2. The germline gives CDR1 SGHRS, CDR2 YFSETQ. The CDR3 is 14 residues long. V shed 3 bases, J shed 8 bases, and the junction held 8 bases outside the gene matches. As DNA, the CDR3 is TGCGCCAGCAGCTCGGCAGCGGGGGGGCAGAAGCAGTACTTC. Amino acids: CASSSAAGGQKQYF.

This clonotype was counted ten times or more. Since it is a stray read in a library aimed at alpha chains, this beta chain has a size that is not meaningful. The genes are TRBV6-1 and TRBJ2-2; D not certain. This CDR3 is 13 amino acids long. Germline CDR1 is MNHNS and CDR2 is SASEGT. V lost 0 bases and J lost 4, with 3 bases in between. The CDR3 nucleotides are TGTGCCAGCAGTGAAGCAGGCACCGGGGAGCTGTTTTTT. Amino acid sequence: CASSEAGTGELFF.

This clonotype ranks as medium-sized. This beta chain appears as a stray read in a library generated for alpha chains; its size is not informative. The chain is built from TRBV5-1 and TRBJ2-3; a possible D gene is TRBD2 (6 bases). Deletions cut 4 bases from V and 2 bases from J, with 14 bases between. This CDR3 is built from 15 residues. CDR1 is SGHRS and CDR2 is YFSETQ in the germline V gene. The DNA of the CDR3 is TGCGCCAGCAGCCCGAGGGGAGGAGACACAGATACGCAGTATTTT. Amino acids: CASSPRGGDTDTQYF.

In its sample, this clonotype was seen many times. This beta chain is a stray sequence in a library constructed for alpha chains; its clone size is not meaningful. V and J are TRBV12-3 or TRBV12-4 and TRBJ1-6; TRBD1 matches 8 bases. The CDR3 totals 14 residues. Trimming cost V 4 bases and J 8 bases; bases outside gene matches: 4. CDR3 loop: CASSYGQGYSPLHF. In DNA form, the CDR3 reads TGTGCCAGCAGTTATGGACAGGGCTATTCACCCCTCCACTTT.